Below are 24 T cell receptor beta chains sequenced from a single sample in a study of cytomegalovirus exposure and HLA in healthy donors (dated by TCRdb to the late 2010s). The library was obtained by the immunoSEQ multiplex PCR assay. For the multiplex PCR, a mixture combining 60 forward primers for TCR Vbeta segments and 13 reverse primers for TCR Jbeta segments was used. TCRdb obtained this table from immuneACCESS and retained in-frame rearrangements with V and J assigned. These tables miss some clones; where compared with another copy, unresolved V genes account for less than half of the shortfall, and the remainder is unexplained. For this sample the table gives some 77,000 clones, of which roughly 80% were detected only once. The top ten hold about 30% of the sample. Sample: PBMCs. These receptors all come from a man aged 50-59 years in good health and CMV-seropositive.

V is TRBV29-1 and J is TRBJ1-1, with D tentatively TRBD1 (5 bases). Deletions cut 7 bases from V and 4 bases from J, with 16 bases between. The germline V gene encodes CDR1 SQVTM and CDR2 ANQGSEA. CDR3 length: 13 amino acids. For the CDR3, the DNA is TGCAGCGCGGCCTCAGGGCTGAGCACTGAAGCTTTCTTT. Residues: CSAASGLSTEAFF. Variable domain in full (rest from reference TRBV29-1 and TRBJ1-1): SAVISQKPSRDICQRGTSLTIQCQVDSQVTMMFWYRQQPGQSLTLIATANQGSEATYESGFVIDKFPISRPNLTFSTLTVSNMSPEDSSIYLCSAASGLSTEAFFGQGTRLTVV.

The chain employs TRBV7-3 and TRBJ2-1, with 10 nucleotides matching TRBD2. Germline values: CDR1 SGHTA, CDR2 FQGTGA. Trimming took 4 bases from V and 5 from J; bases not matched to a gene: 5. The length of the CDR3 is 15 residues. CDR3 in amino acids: CASSSGLASDNEQFF. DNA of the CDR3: TGTGCCAGCAGCTCGGGACTAGCGAGTGACAATGAGCAGTTCTTC.

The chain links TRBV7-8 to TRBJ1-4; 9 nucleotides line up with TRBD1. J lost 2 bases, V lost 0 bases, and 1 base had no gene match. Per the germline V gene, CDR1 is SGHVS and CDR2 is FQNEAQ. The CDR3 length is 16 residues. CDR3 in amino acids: CASSLADRGTNEKLFF. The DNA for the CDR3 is TGTGCCAGCAGCTTAGCGGACAGGGGCACTAATGAAAAACTGTTTTTT.

The CDR3 spells CASSYTGRLLGYEQYF. The CDR3 DNA sequence: TGTGCCAGCAGCTACACAGGCCGGCTATTAGGTTACGAGCAGTACTTC. This rearrangement joins TRBV11-2 to TRBJ2-7; tentatively, D is TRBD1 (5 bases). This CDR3 comprises 16 residues. Trimming stripped 4 bases from V and 4 bases from J, with 20 bases between. Germline lookup yields CDR1 SGHAT and CDR2 FQNNGV.

CDR3 sequence (DNA): TGTGCCACCAGCAGAGATGGGGCAGGGGTAGAGACCCAGTACTTC. Translation: CATSRDGAGVETQYF. V usage is TRBV15 and J usage is TRBJ2-5, with D perhaps matching TRBD1 (6 bases). The CDR3 spans 15 residues. Per the germline V gene, CDR1 is LNHNV and CDR2 is YYDKDF (reference sequence). With 0 bases removed from V and 4 bases from J, the gap between germline ends came to 12 bases.

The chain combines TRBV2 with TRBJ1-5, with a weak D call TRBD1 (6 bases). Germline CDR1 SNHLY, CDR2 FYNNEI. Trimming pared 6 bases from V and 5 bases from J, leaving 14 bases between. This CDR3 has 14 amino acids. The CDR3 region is CASRGRGGDQPQHF. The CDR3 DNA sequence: TGTGCCAGCAGGGGCAGGGGTGGAGATCAGCCCCAGCATTTT.

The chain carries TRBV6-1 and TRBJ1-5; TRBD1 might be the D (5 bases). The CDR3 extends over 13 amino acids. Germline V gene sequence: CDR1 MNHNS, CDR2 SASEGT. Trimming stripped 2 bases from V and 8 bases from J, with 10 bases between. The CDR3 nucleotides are TGTGCCAGCAGTGAAACCTGGGGGGAGCCCCAGCATTTT. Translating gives CASSETWGEPQHF.

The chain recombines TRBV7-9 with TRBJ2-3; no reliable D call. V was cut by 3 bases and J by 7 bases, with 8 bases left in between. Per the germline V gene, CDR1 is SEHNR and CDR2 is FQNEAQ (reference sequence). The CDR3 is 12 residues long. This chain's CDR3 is CASSFGSNTQYF. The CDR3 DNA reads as TGTGCCAGCAGCTTCGGGTCAAATACGCAGTATTTT.

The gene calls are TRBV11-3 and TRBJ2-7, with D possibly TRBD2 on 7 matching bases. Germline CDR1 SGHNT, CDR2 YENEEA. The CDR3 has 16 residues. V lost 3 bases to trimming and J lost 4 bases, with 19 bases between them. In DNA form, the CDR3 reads TGTGCCAGCAGCTTTAGAGGGGGGGGCCCGGAGTACGAGCAGTACTTC. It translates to CASSFRGGGPEYEQYF.

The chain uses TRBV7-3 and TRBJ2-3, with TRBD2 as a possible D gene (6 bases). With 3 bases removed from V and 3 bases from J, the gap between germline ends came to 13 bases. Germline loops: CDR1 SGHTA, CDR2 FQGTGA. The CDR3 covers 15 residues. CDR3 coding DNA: TGTGCCAGCAGCTTCGGGCAACTAGCTACAGATACGCAGTATTTT. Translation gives CASSFGQLATDTQYF.

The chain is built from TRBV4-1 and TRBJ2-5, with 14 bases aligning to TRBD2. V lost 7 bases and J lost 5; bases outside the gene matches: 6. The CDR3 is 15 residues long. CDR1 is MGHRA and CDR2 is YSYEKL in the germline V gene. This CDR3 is CASTPGLAGGETQYF. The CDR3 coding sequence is TGCGCCAGCACCCCCGGACTAGCGGGAGGCGAGACCCAGTACTTC.

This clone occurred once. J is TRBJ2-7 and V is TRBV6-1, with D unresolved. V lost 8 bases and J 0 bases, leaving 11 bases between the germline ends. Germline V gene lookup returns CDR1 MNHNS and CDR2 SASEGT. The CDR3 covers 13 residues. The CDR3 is CASSLADSYEQYF. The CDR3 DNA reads TGTGCCAGCTCTCTCGCGGACTCCTACGAGCAGTACTTC.

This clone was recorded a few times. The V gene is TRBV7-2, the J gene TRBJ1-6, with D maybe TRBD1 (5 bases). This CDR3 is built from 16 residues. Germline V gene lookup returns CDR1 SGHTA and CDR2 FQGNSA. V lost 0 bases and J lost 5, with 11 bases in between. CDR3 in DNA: TGTGCCAGCAGCTTAGCCGGGGGTATGAATAATTCACCCCTCCACTTT. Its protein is CASSLAGGMNNSPLHF.

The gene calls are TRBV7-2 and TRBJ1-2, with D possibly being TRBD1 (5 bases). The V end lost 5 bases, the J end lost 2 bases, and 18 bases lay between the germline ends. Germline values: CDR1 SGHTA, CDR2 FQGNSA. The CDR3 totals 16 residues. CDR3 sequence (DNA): TGTGCCAGCAGCCTAAGGGCGGGGCAGCCGAACTATGGCTACACCTTC. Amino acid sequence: CASSLRAGQPNYGYTF.

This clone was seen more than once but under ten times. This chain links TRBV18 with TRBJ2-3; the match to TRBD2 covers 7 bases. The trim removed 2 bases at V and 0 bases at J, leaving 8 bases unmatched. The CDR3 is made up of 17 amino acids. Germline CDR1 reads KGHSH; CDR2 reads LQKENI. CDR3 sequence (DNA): TGTGCCAGCTCACCAGAGCGGGGAGCGATGAGCACAGATACGCAGTATTTT. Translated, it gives CASSPERGAMSTDTQYF.

The CDR3 spells CASSLASGSWAGELFF. The CDR3 bases are TGTGCCAGCAGCTTAGCTAGCGGGAGTTGGGCCGGGGAGCTGTTTTTT. The chain employs TRBV7-2 and TRBJ2-2; 9 bases are shared with TRBD2. Germline CDR1 is SGHTA and CDR2 is FQGNSA. This CDR3 has 16 amino acids. Trimming took 0 bases from V and 6 from J; bases not matched to a gene: 5. Full variable domain (outside the CDR3, taken from reference TRBV7-2 and TRBJ2-2): GAGVSQSPSNKVTEKGKDVELRCDPISGHTALYWYRQSLGQGLEFLIYFQGNSAPDKSGLPSDRFSAERTGGSVSTLTIQRTQQEDSAVYLCASSLASGSWAGELFFGEGSRLTVL.

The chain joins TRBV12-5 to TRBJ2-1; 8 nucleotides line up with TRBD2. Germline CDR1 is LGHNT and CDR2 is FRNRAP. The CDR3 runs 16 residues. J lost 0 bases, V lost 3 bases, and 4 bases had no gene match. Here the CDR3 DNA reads TGTGCTAGTGGTTTTCGGCTAGCGGGCTCCTACAATGAGCAGTTCTTC. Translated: CASGFRLAGSYNEQFF.

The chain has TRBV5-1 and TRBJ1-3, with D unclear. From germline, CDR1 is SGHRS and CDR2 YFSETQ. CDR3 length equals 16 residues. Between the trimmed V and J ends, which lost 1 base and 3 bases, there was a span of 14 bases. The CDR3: CASSLREGSGGNTIYF. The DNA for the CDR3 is TGCGCCAGCAGCTTGCGTGAGGGATCAGGTGGAAACACCATATATTTT.

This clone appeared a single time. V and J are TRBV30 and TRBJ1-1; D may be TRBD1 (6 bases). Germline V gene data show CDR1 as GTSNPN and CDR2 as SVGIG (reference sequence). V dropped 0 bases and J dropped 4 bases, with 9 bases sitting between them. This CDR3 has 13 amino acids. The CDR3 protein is CAWSVSRGTEAFF. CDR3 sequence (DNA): TGTGCCTGGAGTGTATCCAGGGGCACTGAAGCTTTCTTT.

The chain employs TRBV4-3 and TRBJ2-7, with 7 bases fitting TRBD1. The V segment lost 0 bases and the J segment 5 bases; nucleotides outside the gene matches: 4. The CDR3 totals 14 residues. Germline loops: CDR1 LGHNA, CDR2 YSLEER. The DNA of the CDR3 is TGCGCCAGCAGCCAAGATCGAGGGGGCGACGAGCAGTACTTC. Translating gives CASSQDRGGDEQYF.

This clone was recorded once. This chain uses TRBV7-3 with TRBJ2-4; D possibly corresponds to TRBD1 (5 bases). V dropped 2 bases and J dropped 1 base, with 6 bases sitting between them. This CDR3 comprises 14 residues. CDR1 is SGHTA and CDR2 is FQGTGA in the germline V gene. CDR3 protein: CASSLAGAKNIQYF. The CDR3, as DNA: TGTGCCAGCAGCTTAGCAGGGGCCAAAAACATTCAGTACTTC.

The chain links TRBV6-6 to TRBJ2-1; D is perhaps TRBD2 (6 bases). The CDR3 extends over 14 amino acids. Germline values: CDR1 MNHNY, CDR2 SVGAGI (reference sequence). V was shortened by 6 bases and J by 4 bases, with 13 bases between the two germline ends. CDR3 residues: CASSRSGGYNEQFF. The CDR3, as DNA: TGTGCCAGCAGCCGAAGCGGAGGGTACAATGAGCAGTTCTTC.

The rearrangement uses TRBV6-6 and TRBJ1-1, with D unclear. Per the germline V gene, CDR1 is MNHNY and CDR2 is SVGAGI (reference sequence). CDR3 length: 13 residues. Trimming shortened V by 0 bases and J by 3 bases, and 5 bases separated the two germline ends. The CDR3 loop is CASSYSSDTEAFF. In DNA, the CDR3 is TGTGCCAGCAGTTACTCGTCGGACACTGAAGCTTTCTTT.

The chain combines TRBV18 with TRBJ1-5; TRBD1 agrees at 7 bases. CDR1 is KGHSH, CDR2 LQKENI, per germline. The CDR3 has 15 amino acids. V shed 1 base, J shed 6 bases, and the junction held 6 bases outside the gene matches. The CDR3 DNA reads TGTGCCAGCTCACCACAGGGGGCAGCAGGTCAGCCCCAGCATTTT. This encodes CASSPQGAAGQPQHF. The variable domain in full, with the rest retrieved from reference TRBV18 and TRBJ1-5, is NAGVMQNPRHLVRRRGQEARLRCSPMKGHSHVYWYRQLPEEGLKFMVYLQKENIIDESGMPKERFSAEFPKEGPSILRIQQVVRGDSAAYFCASSPQGAAGQPQHFGDGTRLSIL.